The 28 T cell receptor beta chains below all came from one sample that was sequenced in a study of blood T cell repertoires in COVID-19. Assay used: immunoSEQ multiplex PCR; TCRdb lists only in-frame clones, some missing. The sample has 250,000 to 350,000 clones, roughly 86% seen once. Source material: peripheral blood. All receptors derive from a man aged 18-30 years with active or convalescent COVID-19.

The chain is built from TRBV11-2 and TRBJ1-2; D gene unclear. The CDR3 sequence is 17 residues long. Looked up from germline, CDR1 is SGHAT and CDR2 is FQNNGV. V was clipped by 0 bases and J by 5 bases, with 19 bases between them. CDR3: CASSLDAVRSFRYGYTF. The CDR3 DNA is TGTGCCAGCAGCTTAGACGCGGTTAGGAGTTTTCGATATGGCTACACCTTC.

This chain joins TRBV2 and TRBJ2-5; weak D call: TRBD2 (6 bases). Trimming took off 8 bases at V and 4 bases at J, with 14 bases between the two ends. Germline V gene lookup returns CDR1 SNHLY and CDR2 FYNNEI. This CDR3 is 13 amino acids long. CDR3 loop: CASHAGPPETQYF. CDR3 nucleotides: TGTGCCAGCCACGCGGGGCCCCCAGAGACCCAGTACTTC.

This rearrangement joins TRBV7-2 to TRBJ2-5; D perhaps matches TRBD2 (5 bases). The germline V gene encodes CDR1 SGHTA and CDR2 FQGNSA. Trimming stripped 5 bases from V and 3 bases from J, with 22 bases between. This CDR3 spans 17 amino acids. CDR3 protein: CASSIRKDLNTKETQYF. In nucleotides, the CDR3 is TGTGCCAGCAGCATCCGAAAGGACTTAAACACAAAAGAGACCCAGTACTTC.

The chain couples TRBV29-1 to TRBJ2-3, with TRBD2 matching 8 bases. CDR3 size: 16 residues. The J segment lost 2 bases and the V segment lost 0 bases, leaving 7 bases of the junction unmatched. Germline-derived CDR1 and CDR2 are SQVTM and ANQGSEA. DNA for the CDR3: TGCAGCGTTGAAGATCCCGGACTAGCCCTCACAGATACGCAGTATTTT. As protein: CSVEDPGLALTDTQYF.

The V call is TRBV15, the J call TRBJ2-7, with D possibly being TRBD2 (6 bases). From germline, CDR1 is LNHNV and CDR2 YYDKDF (reference sequence). V dropped 6 bases and J dropped 0 bases, with 9 bases sitting between them. CDR3 length: 13 amino acids. CDR3 in DNA: TGTGCCACCAGGGACGGGAGCTCCTACGAGCAGTACTTC. It encodes CATRDGSSYEQYF.

The chain carries TRBV28 and TRBJ1-2; the match to TRBD1 covers 11 bases. Per germline, CDR1 MDHEN and CDR2 SYDVKM. V shed 6 bases, J shed 8 bases, and the junction held 14 bases outside the gene matches. The CDR3 sequence is 16 residues long. CDR3 bases: TGTGCCAGCAGAACCGGCGGGACAGGGGGTCTCGAGGGCTACACCTTC. The encoded protein is CASRTGGTGGLEGYTF.

This clone was detected once. The chain links TRBV4-1 to TRBJ1-1, with TRBD1 matching over 10 bases. J lost 5 bases, V lost 0 bases, and 3 bases had no gene match. CDR3 length: 15 amino acids. The V gene's germline CDR1 is MGHRA and CDR2 YSYEKL. The CDR3 bases are TGCGCCAGCAGCCAAGATTTGGGACAGGGGACTGAAGCTTTCTTT. Encoded protein: CASSQDLGQGTEAFF.

The rearrangement uses TRBV27 and TRBJ2-7; 12 bases agree with TRBD2. This CDR3 region has 18 residues. V dropped 6 bases and J dropped 6; count of bases not matched to a gene: 18. Germline values: CDR1 MNHEY, CDR2 SMNVEV (reference sequence). The CDR3 reads CASSPPRTSGAHWGEQYF. The CDR3 DNA follows: TGTGCCAGCAGCCCCCCCCGGACTAGCGGGGCCCATTGGGGCGAGCAGTACTTC.

The chain uses TRBV6-5 and TRBJ1-2, with D possibly TRBD1 on 6 matching bases. CDR1 MNHEY and CDR2 SVGAGI come from the germline V gene. The V gene lost 5 bases and the J gene lost 8 bases, with 12 bases spanning the gap. CDR3 size: 12 residues. In nucleotides, the CDR3 is TGTGCCAGCAGTACAGGGACAAGGGGCTACACCTTC. Translating it yields CASSTGTRGYTF.

This rearrangement joins TRBV10-3 to TRBJ2-7; possible D gene TRBD2, 7 bases. CDR1 and CDR2 (germline): ENHRY, SYGVKD. Trimming left V 11 bases short and J 5 bases short, with 13 bases between. The CDR3 is made up of 11 amino acids. DNA for the CDR3: TGTGCCCATCGGGGGGCCAACGAGCAGTACTTC. It yields the protein CAHRGANEQYF.

This chain joins TRBV27 and TRBJ1-2; D not certain. The V end lost 8 bases, the J end lost 3 bases, and 13 bases lay between the germline ends. This CDR3 has 13 amino acids. Looked up from germline, CDR1 is MNHEY and CDR2 is SMNVEV (reference sequence). The CDR3 sequence is CASGKKRDYGYTF. In nucleotides, the CDR3 is TGTGCCAGCGGAAAAAAGCGGGACTATGGCTACACCTTC.

At least ten counts were recorded for this clone. V and J are TRBV3-1 (or the pseudogene TRBV3-2) and TRBJ2-1, with 9 bases lining up with TRBD2. CDR3 size: 16 residues. Germline CDR1 is LGHDT and CDR2 is YNNKEL (reference sequence). The trim removed 3 bases at V and 0 bases at J, leaving 3 bases unmatched. CDR3 sequence reads: CASSHLAGTSYNEQFF. The DNA for the CDR3 is TGTGCCAGCAGCCACCTAGCGGGGACCTCCTACAATGAGCAGTTCTTC.

The V and J genes are TRBV7-9 and TRBJ2-3, with D hard to call. Germline values: CDR1 SEHNR, CDR2 FQNEAQ (reference sequence). The V gene lost 5 bases and the J gene lost 6 bases, with 21 bases spanning the gap. This CDR3 has 16 amino acids. The CDR3 here is CASSPPTVAGWDTQYF. The CDR3 DNA is TGTGCCAGCAGCCCGCCGACGGTCGCAGGCTGGGATACGCAGTATTTT.

The rearrangement joins TRBV5-6 to TRBJ2-2; the D gene is possibly TRBD1 (6 bases). The V gene lost 4 bases and the J gene lost 6 bases, with 7 bases spanning the gap. CDR1 and CDR2 from the germline V gene are SGHDT and YYEEEE. CDR3 length equals 12 residues. CDR3 in DNA: TGTGCCAGCAGCCAGGGGCCCGGGGAGCTGTTTTTT. Translation: CASSQGPGELFF.

This clone was picked up a small number of times. V and J are TRBV7-9 and TRBJ2-7; D ambiguous. From germline, CDR1 is SEHNR and CDR2 FQNEAQ (reference sequence). Trimming cost V 5 bases and J 5 bases, with 4 bases left between them. CDR3 length: 10 amino acids. This CDR3 reads CASSPDEQYF. The CDR3 coding sequence is TGTGCCAGCAGCCCTGACGAGCAGTACTTC. Together with reference TRBV7-9 and TRBJ2-7, the CDR3 gives the full variable domain: DTGVSQNPRHKITKRGQNVTFRCDPISEHNRLYWYRQTLGQGPEFLTYFQNEAQLEKSRLLSDRFSAERPKGSFSTLEIQRTEQGDSAMYLCASSPDEQYFGPGTRLTVT.

This clone has more than one count but fewer than ten. V and J are TRBV5-1 and TRBJ1-2; 8 nucleotides align to TRBD1. The length of the CDR3 is 20 residues. CDR1 and CDR2 from the germline V gene are SGHRS and YFSETQ. The V segment lost 4 bases and the J segment 0 bases; nucleotides outside the gene matches: 20. CDR3 residues: CASSRLGQGDLSRANYGYTF. CDR3 in DNA: TGCGCCAGCAGCCGCTTAGGACAGGGAGACTTGTCAAGGGCTAACTATGGCTACACCTTC.

The genes are TRBV9 and TRBJ2-3, with 7 positions matching TRBD2. The CDR3 loop spans 13 amino acids. Germline V gene data show CDR1 as SGDLS and CDR2 as YYNGEE. After removal of 7 bases from V and 3 bases from J, the junction contained 5 bases not matched to a gene. CDR3 sequence (DNA): TGTGCCAGCGGGGAGCGGGGTACAGATACGCAGTATTTT. This codes for CASGERGTDTQYF.

V is TRBV7-9 and J is TRBJ1-6, with TRBD1 matching over 7 bases. V trimming: 4 bases; J trimming: 5 bases; junction bases outside the gene matches: 11. CDR3 length: 17 amino acids. Germline V CDR1 and CDR2: SEHNR, FQNEAQ (reference sequence). CDR3 nucleotides: TGTGCCAGCAGCTCCAGCTTGACAGGGAGGAATAATTCACCCCTCCACTTT. This encodes CASSSSLTGRNNSPLHF.

This chain links TRBV14 with TRBJ1-6, with D perhaps TRBD1 (6 bases). The CDR3 loop spans 15 amino acids. Per germline, CDR1 SGHDN and CDR2 FVKESK. V dropped 5 bases and J dropped 8 bases, with 16 bases sitting between them. The CDR3 coding sequence is TGTGCCAGCAGCGTTACAGGGATTCGGGATTCACCCCTCCACTTT. Residues: CASSVTGIRDSPLHF.

This clone appeared a few times. This CDR3 is also generated by other DNA sequences in the sample. The chain recombines TRBV12-3 or TRBV12-4 with TRBJ2-7; D remains unclear. The length of the CDR3 is 12 residues. Trimming cost V 0 bases and J 3 bases, with 3 bases left between them. CDR3 region: CASSLASYEQYF. The CDR3 bases are TGTGCCAGCAGTTTAGCGAGCTACGAGCAGTACTTC.

This clone occurred many times. The V call is TRBV6-1, the J call TRBJ2-6; unclear D gene. Trimming took 2 bases from V and 0 from J, leaving 8 bases between them. Germline V lookup: CDR1 MNHNS, CDR2 SASEGT. The CDR3 has 16 residues. This CDR3 reads CASSETHGSGANVLTF. The CDR3 DNA reads as TGTGCCAGCAGTGAAACCCACGGCTCTGGGGCCAACGTCCTGACTTTC.

The J gene is TRBJ2-2, the V gene TRBV3-1 (or the pseudogene TRBV3-2); no clear D. This CDR3 has 13 residues. CDR1 LGHDT and CDR2 YNNKEL come from the germline V gene (reference sequence). Between the trimmed V and J ends, which lost 6 bases and 5 bases, there was a span of 10 bases. The CDR3: CASRHPRTGELFF. Written as DNA, the CDR3 is TGTGCCAGCAGGCATCCTAGGACCGGGGAGCTGTTTTTT.

This chain connects TRBV2 to TRBJ1-2, with D possibly being TRBD1 (6 bases). Germline V gene lookup returns CDR1 SNHLY and CDR2 FYNNEI. The germline V and J ends were trimmed by 5 bases and 5 bases, with 15 bases remaining between them. The CDR3 extends over 14 amino acids. CDR3 DNA: TGTGCCAGCAGTCGCACGGACAGTTCTTATGGCTACACCTTC. Translation gives CASSRTDSSYGYTF.

The chain couples TRBV7-9 to TRBJ2-5, with a weak D call TRBD1 (6 bases). From germline, CDR1 is SEHNR and CDR2 FQNEAQ (reference sequence). The CDR3 runs 16 residues. Between the trimmed V and J ends, which lost 1 base and 5 bases, there was a span of 17 bases. The CDR3 DNA follows: TGTGCCAGCAGCTTAGTTGGTGGGGGCTATAAGGAGACCCAGTACTTC. Its protein is CASSLVGGGYKETQYF. The variable domain in full, with the rest retrieved from reference TRBV7-9 and TRBJ2-5, is DTGVSQNPRHKITKRGQNVTFRCDPISEHNRLYWYRQTLGQGPEFLTYFQNEAQLEKSRLLSDRFSAERPKGSFSTLEIQRTEQGDSAMYLCASSLVGGGYKETQYFGPGTRLLVL.

J is TRBJ2-7 and V is TRBV5-1; D remains ambiguous. CDR3 length equals 13 residues. Trimming took 2 bases from V and 3 from J, leaving 9 bases between them. Germline V lookup: CDR1 SGHRS, CDR2 YFSETQ. CDR3 sequence (DNA): TGCGCCAGCAGCTTAGAACTACTCTACGAGCAGTACTTC. Translated: CASSLELLYEQYF.

With regard to this clone: This same CDR3 is encoded by further DNA sequences in the sample. The chain has TRBV9 and TRBJ1-5; D remains unclear. The CDR3 is 15 residues long. V was trimmed by 0 bases and J by 3 bases, leaving 10 bases between them. Germline-derived CDR1 and CDR2 are SGDLS and YYNGEE. CDR3 DNA sequence: TGTGCCAGCAGCGTAGACGGAGGTGCCAATCAGCCCCAGCATTTT. Encoded protein: CASSVDGGANQPQHF.

The genes are TRBV2 and TRBJ2-3; 12 bases are shared with TRBD2. CDR3 length: 18 amino acids. The germline V gene encodes CDR1 SNHLY and CDR2 FYNNEI. V lost 6 bases, J lost 0 bases, and 10 bases stayed unmatched. The DNA for the CDR3 is TGTGCCAGCAGCCCCCTAGCGGGGGGGGCCCCTAGCACAGATACGCAGTATTTT. This encodes CASSPLAGGAPSTDTQYF.

The chain recombines TRBV9 with TRBJ1-5; D is unresolved. V was pared by 0 bases and J by 2 bases, with 6 bases between. This CDR3 spans 14 amino acids. The germline V gene has CDR1 SGDLS and CDR2 YYNGEE. CDR3 nucleotides: TGTGCCAGCAGCGTAGCGGGAGGCAATCAGCCCCAGCATTTT. This gives the protein CASSVAGGNQPQHF.